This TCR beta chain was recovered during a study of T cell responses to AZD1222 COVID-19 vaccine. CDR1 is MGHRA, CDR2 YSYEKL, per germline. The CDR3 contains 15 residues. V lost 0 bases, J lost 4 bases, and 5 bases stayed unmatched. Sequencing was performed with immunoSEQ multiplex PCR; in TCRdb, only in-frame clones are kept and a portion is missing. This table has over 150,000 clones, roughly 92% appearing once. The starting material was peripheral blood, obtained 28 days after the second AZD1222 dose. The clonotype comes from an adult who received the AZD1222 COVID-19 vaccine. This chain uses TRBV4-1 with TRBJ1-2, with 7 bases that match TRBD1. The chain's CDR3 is CASSQEGQPIYGYTF. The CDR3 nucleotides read TGCGCCAGCAGCCAAGAGGGACAGCCCATCTATGGCTACACCTTC.